The following is a T cell receptor beta chain sequence with its context. Its antigen is unknown. Given a far larger clone just one base away, this is likely a sequencing read error. The sample carries other DNA sequences with the same CDR3. These data originate in a study of beta chain features in type 1 diabetes. Study-level findings and limits: In comparison with healthy donors, patients had naive, central memory and Treg TCRB repertoires that appeared more similar. There were fewer insertions and more deletions at the VDJ junctions of type 1 diabetes patients.

The authors obtained over 98% purity in all sorted populations. V was trimmed by 2 bases and J by 3 bases, leaving 3 bases between them. CDR1 is SGHNT, CDR2 YYREEE, per germline (reference sequence). There are 12 residues in the CDR3. The authors reverse transcribed all of the isolated RNA, so sequencing captured expressed TCRB transcripts. Sequenced by immunoSEQ multiplex PCR; TCRdb stores in-frame clones only, minus some. The table has 250,000 to 300,000 clones, under 8.5% seen once; the top ten hold roughly 0.94%. The sequence derives from a woman under 30 in good health. The chain combines TRBV5-4 with TRBJ1-5; no reliable D call. Sequencing used central memory CD4+ T cells from blood. The CDR3 sequence: CASSLDNQPQHF. The CDR3 coding sequence is TGTGCCAGCAGCTTAGACAATCAGCCCCAGCATTTT.